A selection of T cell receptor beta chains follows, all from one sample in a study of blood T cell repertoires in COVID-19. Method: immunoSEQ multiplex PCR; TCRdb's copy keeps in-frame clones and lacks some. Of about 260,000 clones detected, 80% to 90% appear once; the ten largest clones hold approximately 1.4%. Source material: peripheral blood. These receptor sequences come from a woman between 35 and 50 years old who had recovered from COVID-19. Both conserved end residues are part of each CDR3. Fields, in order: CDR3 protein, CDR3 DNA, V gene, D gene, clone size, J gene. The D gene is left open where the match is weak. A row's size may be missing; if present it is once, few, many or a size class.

cdr3_aa: CASSSPDRMIHNEQFF
cdr3_nt: TGTGCCAGCAGTTCGCCCGACAGGATGATCCACAATGAGCAGTTCTTC
v_call: TRBV6-2/TRBV6-3
d_call: .
clone_size: .
j_call: TRBJ2-1

cdr3_aa: CASSQRRRDRKGLEQYF
cdr3_nt: TGTGCCAGCAGCCAACGACGCCGTGACAGAAAGGGCCTCGAGCAGTACTTC
v_call: TRBV14
d_call: .
clone_size: few
j_call: TRBJ2-7

cdr3_aa: CASRAPGLAGEQYF
cdr3_nt: TGTGCCAGCAGAGCTCCGGGACTAGCGGGCGAGCAGTACTTC
v_call: TRBV2
d_call: TRBD2
clone_size: .
j_call: TRBJ2-7

cdr3_aa: CASAPGQGRNEQFF
cdr3_nt: TGTGCCAGCGCTCCGGGACAGGGGAGGAATGAGCAGTTCTTC
v_call: TRBV9
d_call: TRBD1
clone_size: .
j_call: TRBJ2-1

cdr3_aa: CASSFGQGERGYTF
cdr3_nt: TGTGCCAGCAGCTTCGGACAGGGGGAACGGGGCTACACCTTC
v_call: TRBV5-4
d_call: TRBD1
clone_size: .
j_call: TRBJ1-2

cdr3_aa: CASSFGQGIAEAFF
cdr3_nt: TGTGCCAGCAGTTTCGGACAGGGGATAGCCGAAGCTTTCTTT
v_call: TRBV6-5
d_call: TRBD1
clone_size: .
j_call: TRBJ1-1

cdr3_aa: CASSLSAYQETQYF
cdr3_nt: TGTGCCAGCTCTCTCAGCGCGTACCAAGAGACCCAGTACTTC
v_call: TRBV18
d_call: .
clone_size: .
j_call: TRBJ2-5

cdr3_aa: CASSIALREAFF
cdr3_nt: TGTGCCAGTAGTATAGCCCTCCGGGAAGCTTTCTTT
v_call: TRBV19
d_call: .
clone_size: .
j_call: TRBJ1-1

cdr3_aa: CASSLGGDSSPLHF
cdr3_nt: TGTGCCAGCAGTTTGGGTGGGGACAGTTCACCCCTCCACTTT
v_call: TRBV28
d_call: TRBD1
clone_size: .
j_call: TRBJ1-6

cdr3_aa: CASSYRGIRTFF
cdr3_nt: TGTGCCAGCAGTTACAGGGGGATCCGGACTTTCTTT
v_call: TRBV28
d_call: TRBD1
clone_size: few
j_call: TRBJ1-1

cdr3_aa: CASSQGQGKNSPLHF
cdr3_nt: TGTGCCAGCAGCCAAGGACAGGGGAAGAATTCACCCCTCCACTTT
v_call: TRBV7-3
d_call: TRBD1
clone_size: .
j_call: TRBJ1-6

cdr3_aa: CASSLRRGGRSTQYF
cdr3_nt: TGTGCCAGCAGCTTAAGGCGGGGGGGCCGCTCCACGCAGTATTTT
v_call: TRBV7-3
d_call: TRBD2
clone_size: few
j_call: TRBJ2-3

cdr3_aa: CASSPRGQKAFF
cdr3_nt: TGTGCCAGCAGTCCTCGGGGACAAAAAGCTTTCTTT
v_call: TRBV27
d_call: .
clone_size: .
j_call: TRBJ1-1

cdr3_aa: CASSVPRQGLPYGQYF
cdr3_nt: TGTGCCAGCAGCGTTCCCAGACAGGGCCTGCCATACGGGCAGTATTTT
v_call: TRBV9
d_call: TRBD1
clone_size: once
j_call: TRBJ2-3

cdr3_aa: CASSLFQENTGELFF
cdr3_nt: TGTGCCAGCAGCTTGTTTCAGGAGAACACCGGGGAGCTGTTTTTT
v_call: TRBV5-6
d_call: .
clone_size: .
j_call: TRBJ2-2

cdr3_aa: CAISERASGPNNEQFF
cdr3_nt: TGTGCCATCAGTGAGAGGGCTAGCGGGCCGAACAATGAGCAGTTCTTC
v_call: TRBV10-3
d_call: TRBD2
clone_size: .
j_call: TRBJ2-1

cdr3_aa: CASSHQGNYNEQFF
cdr3_nt: TGTGCCAGTAGTCACCAGGGGAACTACAATGAGCAGTTCTTC
v_call: TRBV19
d_call: .
clone_size: .
j_call: TRBJ2-1

cdr3_aa: CASSETPGNEQFF
cdr3_nt: TGTGCCAGCAGTGAGACACCGGGGAATGAGCAGTTCTTC
v_call: TRBV2
d_call: .
clone_size: .
j_call: TRBJ2-1

cdr3_aa: CASSLEPGGNTIYF
cdr3_nt: TGTGCCAGCAGCTTAGAGCCAGGGGGAAACACCATATATTTT
v_call: TRBV7-6
d_call: .
clone_size: .
j_call: TRBJ1-3

cdr3_aa: CASSQRGVSYEQYF
cdr3_nt: TGTGCCAGCAGCCAGCGCGGGGTCTCCTACGAGCAGTACTTC
v_call: TRBV3-1/TRBV3-2
d_call: .
clone_size: .
j_call: TRBJ2-7

cdr3_aa: CASSARTANTGELFF
cdr3_nt: TGTGCCAGCAGCGCAAGGACAGCGAACACCGGGGAGCTGTTTTTT
v_call: TRBV9
d_call: .
clone_size: .
j_call: TRBJ2-2

cdr3_aa: CASSLDRGVNQPQHF
cdr3_nt: TGCGCCAGCAGCTTGGACAGGGGGGTAAATCAGCCCCAGCATTTT
v_call: TRBV5-1
d_call: TRBD1
clone_size: few
j_call: TRBJ1-5

cdr3_aa: CASSVSGSTDTQYF
cdr3_nt: TGTGCCAGCAGCGTATCGGGTAGCACAGATACGCAGTATTTT
v_call: TRBV9
d_call: .
clone_size: .
j_call: TRBJ2-3

cdr3_aa: CASSLGPGGARNTEAFF
cdr3_nt: TGTGCCAGCAGCTTGGGACCGGGGGGGGCCCGGAACACTGAAGCTTTCTTT
v_call: TRBV5-4
d_call: .
clone_size: few
j_call: TRBJ1-1

cdr3_aa: CASSDYSGSGTQYF
cdr3_nt: TGTGCCAGCAGTGATTATAGCGGCTCGGGGACCCAGTACTTC
v_call: TRBV2
d_call: .
clone_size: .
j_call: TRBJ2-5

cdr3_aa: CASSIRDRNNEQFF
cdr3_nt: TGTGCCAGTAGTATTCGAGACAGAAACAATGAGCAGTTCTTC
v_call: TRBV19
d_call: .
clone_size: few
j_call: TRBJ2-1

cdr3_aa: CASTWTGRTEAFF
cdr3_nt: TGTGCCAGCACCTGGACAGGTCGGACTGAAGCTTTCTTT
v_call: TRBV12-3/TRBV12-4
d_call: TRBD1
clone_size: once
j_call: TRBJ1-1

cdr3_aa: CASSPGTALLPPLNTEAFF
cdr3_nt: TGTGCCAGCTCACCAGGGACAGCACTCTTACCCCCCTTGAACACTGAAGCTTTCTTT
v_call: TRBV18
d_call: TRBD1
clone_size: .
j_call: TRBJ1-1

cdr3_aa: CASSFGRDNEQFF
cdr3_nt: TGTGCCAGCAGCTTCGGCCGGGACAATGAGCAGTTCTTC
v_call: TRBV7-2
d_call: .
clone_size: .
j_call: TRBJ2-1

cdr3_aa: CASTPDSKNIQYF
cdr3_nt: TGTGCCAGTACCCCTGACAGTAAAAACATTCAGTACTTC
v_call: TRBV19
d_call: .
clone_size: .
j_call: TRBJ2-4

cdr3_aa: CASSIMTARETQYF
cdr3_nt: TGTGCCAGTAGTATAATGACTGCCCGAGAGACCCAGTACTTC
v_call: TRBV19
d_call: .
clone_size: .
j_call: TRBJ2-5

cdr3_aa: CAWMFGNTEAFF
cdr3_nt: TGTGCCTGGATGTTCGGGAACACTGAAGCTTTCTTT
v_call: TRBV30
d_call: .
clone_size: .
j_call: TRBJ1-1

cdr3_aa: CATSRDQTGTFF
cdr3_nt: TGTGCCACCAGCAGAGATCAGACAGGGACCTTTTTC
v_call: TRBV15
d_call: TRBD1
clone_size: .
j_call: TRBJ1-2

cdr3_aa: CASSVAWGGQENTGELFF
cdr3_nt: TGTGCCAGCAGCGTAGCTTGGGGGGGACAGGAGAACACCGGGGAGCTGTTTTTT
v_call: TRBV9
d_call: .
clone_size: .
j_call: TRBJ2-2

cdr3_aa: CASSETMTGSESEELFF
cdr3_nt: TGTGCCAGCAGTGAGACCATGACAGGGTCGGAATCGGAGGAGCTGTTTTTT
v_call: TRBV2
d_call: TRBD1
clone_size: .
j_call: TRBJ2-2

cdr3_aa: CASRLDRGDYNEQFF
cdr3_nt: TGTGCCAGCCGGTTGGACAGGGGGGACTACAATGAGCAGTTCTTC
v_call: TRBV27
d_call: TRBD1
clone_size: .
j_call: TRBJ2-1

cdr3_aa: CASSFLQGLYEQYF
cdr3_nt: TGTGCCAGCAGCTTCCTTCAAGGACTTTACGAGCAGTACTTC
v_call: TRBV7-8
d_call: .
clone_size: .
j_call: TRBJ2-7

cdr3_aa: CASSRGLAGVSYEQYF
cdr3_nt: TGCGCCAGCAGCCGGGGACTAGCGGGGGTCTCCTACGAGCAGTACTTC
v_call: TRBV5-1
d_call: TRBD2
clone_size: .
j_call: TRBJ2-7